This T cell receptor (beta chain) was found in a study of CDR3 diversity in severe acne. TCRdb redid the calling of the PCR reads with MiXCR, one entry per CDR3 protein. The sample consists of around 91,000 distinct CDR3 sequences, about 54% of them appearing once. This CDR3 is built from 15 residues. Germline CDR1 and CDR2: KGHDR and SFDVKD. The J segment lost 7 bases and the V segment lost 4 bases, leaving 8 bases of the junction unmatched. The clonotype comes from a male donor in good health, without acne. The sample comprised blood. The chain carries TRBV24-1 and TRBJ1-1; TRBD1 matches at 10 bases. The CDR3 coding sequence is TGTGCCACCAGTGAGTCGGGACAGGGGTTCGGTGAAGCTTTCTTT. Its translation is CATSESGQGFGEAFF.